Listed below are T cell receptor beta chains from one sample, sequenced in a study of T-cell memory formation after mild COVID-19. TCRdb analysed the 5' RACE reads with MiXCR anew, one entry per CDR3 protein. The profile shows about 470,000 distinct CDR3 sequences, 15% to 20% of them singletons. The sequenced sample consisted of PBMCs or a T cell subset sorted from them (not recorded which). All receptors derive from an adult woman who had mild COVID-19 (a few samples of this study predate the infection). Cell type and time point are not known. The CDR3 runs from the conserved cysteine through the conserved F or W. The D gene is left open where the match is weak. The size of a clone is reported for some rows only, either as once, few or many, or as a class for expanded clones.

V	J	length	size	D	CDR3	DNA
TRBV10-2	TRBJ2-3	14	few	TRBD2	CASSRGGSADTQYF	TGCGCCAGCAGCCGCGGGGGATCGGCAGATACGCAGTATTTT
TRBV18	TRBJ2-4	17	few	-	CASRSGGGDFGENIQYF	TGTGCCAGCCGAAGCGGCGGGGGCGACTTCGGGGAAAACATTCAGTACTTC
TRBV19	TRBJ2-7	14	few	-	CASSKRVDSYEQYF	TGTGCCAGTAGTAAGCGGGTTGACTCCTACGAGCAGTACTTC
TRBV12-3/TRBV12-4	TRBJ2-2	17	few	-	CASTNTDRRTNTGELFF	TGTGCCAGCACCAATACCGACAGGAGAACGAACACCGGGGAGCTGTTTTTT
TRBV6-2/TRBV6-3	TRBJ1-1	15	few	-	CASRHTGTQSPEAFF	TGTGCCAGCAGGCATACAGGGACCCAATCCCCTGAAGCTTTCTTT
TRBV12-5	TRBJ2-2	17	few	TRBD2	CASVLVPDLAGTGELFF	TGTGCTAGTGTTTTGGTACCGGACCTAGCGGGCACCGGGGAGCTGTTTTTT
TRBV5-5	TRBJ2-7	13	-	-	CASSPEDRYEQYF	TGTGCCAGCAGCCCGGAAGATCGCTACGAGCAGTACTTC
TRBV7-9	TRBJ2-5	16	-	TRBD1	CASSPRDRGPGETQYF	TGTGCCAGCAGCCCCCGGGACAGGGGGCCAGGTGAGACCCAGTACTTC
TRBV30	TRBJ2-7	14	few	-	CAWSVGAGTGEQYF	TGTGCCTGGAGTGTAGGGGCAGGGACCGGCGAGCAGTACTTC
TRBV7-9	TRBJ2-5	18	few	TRBD2	CASSFRGTSGPKSGTQYF	TGTGCCAGCAGCTTCCGAGGGACTAGCGGGCCCAAGAGCGGGACCCAGTACTTC
TRBV4-1	TRBJ1-1	15	-	TRBD1	CASSQDGTGGTEAFF	TGCGCCAGCAGCCAAGACGGGACAGGGGGGACTGAAGCTTTCTTT
TRBV20-1	TRBJ2-1	15	few	-	CSARTTGGGYNEQFF	TGCAGTGCTCGAACCACGGGTGGCGGCTACAATGAGCAGTTCTTC
TRBV12-3/TRBV12-4	TRBJ2-3	14	few	-	CASSVSYTGDTQYF	TGTGCCAGCAGCGTGTCCTATACTGGGGATACGCAGTATTTT
TRBV20-1	TRBJ2-7	15	few	TRBD2	CSAREETSGRYEQYF	TGCAGTGCTAGAGAAGAGACTAGCGGGAGATACGAGCAGTACTTC
TRBV7-9	TRBJ1-1	13	few	-	CASIYDLGTEAFF	TGTGCCAGCATCTACGACTTGGGCACTGAAGCTTTCTTT
TRBV24-1	TRBJ2-1	13	-	-	CATSDPLGNEQFF	TGTGCCACCAGTGACCCACTAGGAAATGAGCAGTTCTTC
TRBV24-1	TRBJ2-3	15	once	-	CATSDLKGVTDTQYF	TGTGCCACCAGTGATTTAAAGGGGGTCACAGATACGCAGTATTTT
TRBV30	TRBJ2-3	15	few	TRBD2	CAWSLLAGGRDTQYF	TGTGCCTGGAGCCTACTAGCGGGAGGGAGAGATACGCAGTATTTT
TRBV29-1	TRBJ1-4	15	-	-	CSVTTSGAGYEKLFF	TGCAGCGTTACGACTTCAGGGGCAGGCTATGAAAAACTGTTTTTT
TRBV4-1	TRBJ2-7	13	-	-	CASSQLLAPEQYF	TGCGCCAGCAGCCAACTCCTAGCTCCCGAGCAGTACTTC
TRBV19	TRBJ1-1	15	-	-	CASSRAGGIKTEAFF	TGTGCCAGTAGTAGGGCCGGGGGGATTAAAACTGAAGCTTTCTTT
TRBV6-1	TRBJ1-2	12	few	-	CASSLGRAGYTF	TGTGCCAGCAGTCTAGGACGGGCAGGCTACACCTTC
TRBV15	TRBJ2-2	16	-	-	CATSRGPVSYTGELFF	TGTGCCACCAGCAGAGGCCCAGTCTCCTACACCGGGGAGCTGTTTTTT
TRBV3-1	TRBJ2-3	16	-	-	CASSQWGNGETDTQYF	TGTGCCAGCAGCCAATGGGGGAACGGCGAGACAGATACGCAGTATTTT
TRBV5-1	TRBJ2-7	15	few	TRBD1	CASSRLPGQGSEQYF	TGCGCCAGCAGCAGACTGCCGGGACAGGGAAGCGAGCAGTACTTC
TRBV6-2/TRBV6-3	TRBJ2-4	18	-	-	CASSYSMRELLAKNIQYF	TGTGCCAGCAGTTACTCGATGAGAGAACTTCTAGCCAAAAACATTCAGTACTTC
TRBV7-8	TRBJ2-7	16	few	-	CASSLSFPGEVDEQYF	TGTGCCAGCAGCTTATCATTCCCGGGAGAAGTCGACGAGCAGTACTTC
TRBV20-1	TRBJ2-7	12	few	-	CSARDRYYEQYF	TGCAGTGCTAGAGACAGGTACTACGAGCAGTACTTC
TRBV7-8	TRBJ2-7	15	many	-	CASTTGRGRSYEQYF	TGTGCCAGCACCACGGGAAGGGGTCGCTCCTACGAGCAGTACTTC
TRBV7-3	TRBJ2-7	16	-	-	CASSSTASGNLYEQYF	TGTGCCAGCAGCTCTACGGCGTCAGGGAATCTATACGAGCAGTACTTC
TRBV25-1	TRBJ2-1	18	-	TRBD2	CASSESMGTSEIHNEQFF	TGTGCCAGCAGTGAATCAATGGGGACTAGCGAGATACACAATGAGCAGTTCTTC
TRBV3-1	TRBJ1-2	15	few	-	CASSQFRGPNYGYTF	TGTGCCAGCAGCCAATTCCGGGGCCCTAACTATGGCTACACCTTC
TRBV7-9	TRBJ2-7	12	-	-	CASRSPAGEQYF	TGTGCCAGCAGATCCCCAGCGGGCGAGCAGTACTTC